The TCR beta chain under discussion was sequenced for a study of T cell responses to AZD1222 COVID-19 vaccine. With 6 bases clipped from V and 2 bases from J, the junction kept 9 bases outside the gene matches. CDR1 and CDR2 from the germline V gene are SGHVS and FQNEAQ. The CDR3 is made up of 15 amino acids. Here immunoSEQ multiplex PCR was the method, and the copy in TCRdb shows in-frame clones only, minus some. The sample carries about 130,000 clones, 88% recorded once. The chain carries TRBV7-8 and TRBJ1-2, with 7 bases identical to TRBD1. Material: peripheral blood, obtained on day 0 of MenACWY control vaccination. The TCR comes from an adult in good health. CDR3 in DNA: TGTGCCAGCAGTTTTCTCCCGGGACAGAACTATGGCTACACCTTC. It yields the protein CASSFLPGQNYGYTF.